This TCR beta chain was recovered during a study of cytomegalovirus exposure and HLA in healthy donors. For this clone: Its cognate antigen is unknown.

This CDR3 comprises 14 residues. The ends were cut back, 5 bases at V and 3 bases at J, with 14 bases in the middle. Germline V gene sequence: CDR1 MNHEY, CDR2 SMNVEV (reference sequence). The PCR employed 60 Vbeta primers together with 13 Jbeta primers. In the original analysis: There were 70 million to 95 million unique TCR beta chains by a later count, and approximately 11 million of them were shared. Profiled with immunoSEQ multiplex PCR; TCRdb holds only in-frame clones, not every one. D and trimming were read from the DNA, whereas the V and J calls and clone size are those reported in that table. The data hold some 170,000 clones, with roughly 87% observed a single time. Study outcomes and limitations: The study carried out a later analysis of TCR beta sequences. It associated 15,000 to 20,000 of them with specific HLA alleles at a false discovery rate of 0.05.

This chain connects TRBV27 to TRBJ2-7, with a possible D match to TRBD2 (5 bases). Input material: PBMCs. This clonotype was sampled from a girl aged 10 to 17 in good health and CMV-seropositive. The CDR3 spells CASSPGWGDYEQYF. Here the CDR3 DNA reads TGTGCCAGCAGTCCGGGGTGGGGAGACTACGAGCAGTACTTC.